A selection of T cell receptor beta chains follows, all from one sample in a study of T and B cells in COVID-19 patients. MiXCR was run by TCRdb on the multiplex PCR reads, yielding one entry per CDR3 protein. The repertoire consists of some 15,000 distinct CDR3 sequences, with about 26% occurring once and the leading ten covering over 1%. Sequenced: blood. The receptors were sampled from a human donor who had recovered from COVID-19. Each CDR3 is given with its conserved first and last residue. D genes are given only for firm matches. For some rows the clone size is stated as once, few or many, or as a class when expanded; others skip it.

d_call	j_call	v_call	clone_size	cdr3_aa	cdr3_nt
NA	TRBJ2-1	TRBV6-1	NA	CASSGRESSYNEQFF	TGTGCCAGCAGTGGCAGGGAAAGCTCCTACAATGAGCAGTTCTTC
TRBD2	TRBJ2-3	TRBV30	medium-sized	CAWRPGGPPDTQYF	TGTGCCTGGAGACCGGGAGGGCCCCCAGATACGCAGTATTTT
NA	TRBJ2-1	TRBV29-1	medium-sized	CSARGGGEQFF	TGCAGCGCCAGGGGAGGGGGTGAGCAGTTCTTC
NA	TRBJ2-7	TRBV6-2/TRBV6-3	NA	CASSSRARPYEQYF	TGTGCCAGCAGTTCCCGGGCCAGGCCCTACGAGCAGTACTTC
NA	TRBJ2-1	TRBV15	medium-sized	CATTSQGNDEQFF	TGTGCCACGACTTCGCAGGGTAACGATGAGCAGTTCTTC
NA	TRBJ1-4	TRBV7-9	NA	CASSLARFDEKLFF	TGTGCCAGCAGCTTAGCGCGGTTTGATGAAAAACTGTTTTTT
TRBD1	TRBJ2-5	TRBV29-1	NA	CSVSDRGQTQYF	TGCAGCGTTTCTGACAGGGGCCAGACCCAGTACTTC
TRBD2	TRBJ2-3	TRBV6-4	NA	CASSPLAGGPTDTQYF	TGTGCCAGCAGTCCCTTAGCGGGAGGGCCCACAGATACGCAGTATTTT
TRBD1	TRBJ1-6	TRBV5-5	many	CASSLDWDRNSPLHF	TGTGCCAGCAGCTTGGATTGGGACAGAAATTCACCCCTCCACTTT
TRBD1	TRBJ2-7	TRBV6-2/TRBV6-3	NA	CASRSGTAYEQYF	TGTGCCAGCAGATCCGGGACAGCTTACGAGCAGTACTTC
NA	TRBJ1-1	TRBV13	NA	CASSLSFGLADIREAFF	TGTGCCAGCAGCCTATCTTTTGGGCTCGCCGACATCCGTGAAGCTTTCTTT
TRBD1	TRBJ2-7	TRBV29-1	NA	CSVGAQGQAYEQYF	TGCAGCGTTGGGGCCCAGGGACAGGCCTACGAGCAGTACTTC
TRBD1	TRBJ1-2	TRBV5-1	once	CASSPGDSYHYGYTF	TGCGCCAGCAGCCCTGGGGACAGTTACCACTATGGCTACACCTTC
NA	TRBJ1-2	TRBV6-2/TRBV6-3	NA	CASSYSYSGPYGYTF	TGTGCCAGCAGTTACTCATACAGTGGACCCTATGGCTACACCTTC
NA	TRBJ1-5	TRBV7-9	NA	CASIILRGGRGIQPQHF	TGTGCCAGCATCATCTTGAGGGGGGGGCGAGGTATTCAGCCCCAGCATTTT
TRBD1	TRBJ2-7	TRBV6-5	few	CASSPDRGLSYEQYF	TGTGCCAGCAGCCCAGACAGGGGGCTTTCCTACGAGCAGTACTTC
TRBD1	TRBJ1-5	TRBV19	many	CASSATGGQQPQHF	TGTGCCAGTAGTGCGACAGGGGGCCAGCAGCCCCAGCATTTT
NA	TRBJ2-5	TRBV7-9	few	CASSLVGETQYF	TGTGCCAGCAGCTTAGTGGGAGAGACCCAGTACTTC
NA	TRBJ2-7	TRBV6-2/TRBV6-3	NA	CASSPGLYEQYF	TGTGCCAGCAGTCCAGGGCTCTACGAGCAGTACTTC
NA	TRBJ2-1	TRBV12-3/TRBV12-4	NA	CARPFVASNEQFF	TGTGCCAGACCCTTCGTGGCTAGCAATGAGCAGTTCTTC
NA	TRBJ1-6	TRBV7-9	few	CASSLESSYNSPLHF	TGTGCCAGCAGCTTAGAGAGCTCCTATAATTCACCCCTCCACTTT
NA	TRBJ1-2	TRBV5-1	NA	CASSSERAGAFYGYTF	TGCGCCAGCAGCTCCGAACGAGCCGGGGCATTCTATGGCTACACCTTC
NA	TRBJ2-1	TRBV12-3/TRBV12-4	NA	CASSPGSGYYNEQFF	TGTGCCAGCAGCCCCGGGAGCGGTTATTACAATGAGCAGTTCTTC
NA	TRBJ2-7	TRBV5-4	many	CASSLSRGPYEQYF	TGTGCCAGCAGCTTGTCCCGCGGACCCTACGAGCAGTACTTC
NA	TRBJ2-5	TRBV29-1	medium-sized	CSVSREQETQYF	TGCAGCGTGTCCCGGGAACAAGAGACCCAGTACTTC
NA	TRBJ2-5	TRBV18	NA	CASSPRTFQETLYF	TGTGCCAGCTCACCACGGACATTTCAAGAGACCCTGTACTTC
NA	TRBJ2-6	TRBV6-2/TRBV6-3	medium-sized	CASNSFVWTNSGANVLTF	TGTGCCAGCAACTCGTTCGTCTGGACGAACTCTGGGGCCAACGTCCTGACTTTC
NA	TRBJ1-1	TRBV19	many	CASQAYTEAFF	TGTGCCAGTCAAGCTTACACTGAAGCTTTCTTT
NA	TRBJ1-2	TRBV6-5	medium-sized	CASSYSQQGHYGYTF	TGTGCCAGCAGTTACTCCCAACAGGGCCACTATGGCTACACCTTC
TRBD1	TRBJ1-2	TRBV5-5	NA	CASSSFRTGTGSGYTF	TGTGCCAGCAGCTCCTTCCGGACAGGTACGGGTTCCGGCTACACCTTC
TRBD1	TRBJ2-1	TRBV30	few	CAWSEYIARQGDLGYNEQFF	TGTGCCTGGAGTGAATACATAGCGAGACAGGGGGACTTGGGATACAATGAGCAGTTCTTC
NA	TRBJ1-5	TRBV6-6	few	CASRDGTTNQPQHF	TGTGCCAGCAGAGATGGGACAACAAATCAGCCCCAGCATTTT
NA	TRBJ2-5	TRBV12-3/TRBV12-4	NA	CASSLKETQYF	TGTGCCAGCAGTTTAAAAGAGACCCAGTACTTC
NA	TRBJ2-5	TRBV5-4	few	CASSLGGLETQYF	TGTGCCAGCAGCTTGGGGGGTTTAGAGACCCAGTACTTC
NA	TRBJ2-7	TRBV5-6	NA	CASSPLDEQYF	TGTGCCAGCAGCCCTCTGGATGAGCAGTACTTC
TRBD1	TRBJ2-5	TRBV18	NA	CASSPGTGGETQYF	TGTGCCAGCTCACCAGGTACAGGGGGAGAGACCCAGTACTTC
NA	TRBJ2-1	TRBV6-1	many	CASTSSLKTKEQFF	TGTGCCAGCACCTCGAGCCTGAAAACAAAGGAGCAGTTCTTC
NA	TRBJ2-7	TRBV11-3	NA	CASSEVNWYEQYF	TGTGCCAGCAGCGAAGTGAATTGGTACGAGCAGTACTTC
NA	TRBJ1-6	TRBV20-1	NA	CSAEGRPNSPLHF	TGCAGTGCCGAGGGCAGACCAAATTCACCCCTCCACTTT
TRBD1	TRBJ2-5	TRBV28	NA	CASSSDRGTGLETQYF	TGTGCCAGCAGTTCCGACAGGGGGACAGGTTTAGAGACCCAGTACTTC
TRBD2	TRBJ2-3	TRBV6-5	NA	CASRRGGEPDTQYF	TGTGCCAGCAGGCGGGGGGGGGAGCCAGATACGCAGTATTTT
TRBD1	TRBJ2-3	TRBV7-9	NA	CASSLPGQGGTDTQYF	TGTGCCAGCAGCTTACCGGGACAGGGCGGCACAGATACGCAGTATTTT
NA	TRBJ1-5	TRBV30	few	CAWSKDSFNQPQHF	TGTGCCTGGAGTAAAGACAGCTTTAATCAGCCCCAGCATTTT
TRBD1	TRBJ1-4	TRBV11-3	NA	CASSSGQGLKLFF	TGTGCCAGCAGCTCGGGACAGGGGTTAAAACTGTTTTTT
NA	TRBJ1-2	TRBV11-2	NA	CASSSESYGYTF	TGTGCCAGCAGCTCAGAGTCTTATGGCTACACCTTC
NA	TRBJ2-2	TRBV11-2	few	CASSLAAGIITGELFF	TGTGCCAGCAGCTTAGCGGCAGGGATCATCACCGGGGAGCTGTTTTTT
TRBD1	TRBJ2-5	TRBV20-1	NA	CSARASDRVGETQYF	TGCAGTGCTAGAGCCTCGGACAGGGTGGGGGAGACCCAGTACTTC
NA	TRBJ1-6	TRBV7-2	NA	CASSPRGRRELGSPLHF	TGTGCCAGCAGCCCGAGGGGACGAAGGGAGCTCGGTTCACCCCTCCACTTT
TRBD2	TRBJ2-1	TRBV5-4	few	CASSMAGTSGHEQFF	TGTGCCAGCAGCATGGCCGGGACTAGCGGACATGAGCAGTTCTTC
TRBD2	TRBJ2-2	TRBV19	NA	CASSLSSGSTGELFF	TGTGCCAGTAGTTTATCTAGCGGGAGTACCGGGGAGCTGTTTTTT
NA	TRBJ2-7	TRBV5-6	few	CASSLIPDSSYEQYF	TGCGCCAGCAGTCTAATCCCGGACAGCTCCTACGAGCAGTACTTC
NA	TRBJ1-4	TRBV11-3	NA	CASSPGDPYQEKLFF	TGTGCCAGCAGCCCCGGGGACCCTTACCAAGAAAAACTGTTTTTT
NA	TRBJ2-2	TRBV12-3/TRBV12-4	few	CASSLSQWIGELFF	TGTGCCAGCAGTTTAAGTCAGTGGATCGGGGAGCTGTTTTTT
NA	TRBJ1-1	TRBV5-1	NA	CASSTQGENTEAFF	TGCGCCAGCAGCACGCAGGGAGAGAACACTGAAGCTTTCTTT
NA	TRBJ2-2	TRBV11-3	few	CASRSTRRSENTGELFF	TGTGCCAGCAGGTCGACGAGAAGGTCAGAGAACACCGGGGAGCTGTTTTTT
NA	TRBJ2-7	TRBV4-3	few	CASSQGLEHPYEQYF	TGCGCCAGCAGCCAAGGGTTAGAGCATCCCTACGAGCAGTACTTC
NA	TRBJ1-5	TRBV12-3/TRBV12-4	NA	CASIQEGVGNQPQHF	TGTGCCAGCATCCAGGAGGGGGTCGGCAATCAGCCCCAGCATTTT